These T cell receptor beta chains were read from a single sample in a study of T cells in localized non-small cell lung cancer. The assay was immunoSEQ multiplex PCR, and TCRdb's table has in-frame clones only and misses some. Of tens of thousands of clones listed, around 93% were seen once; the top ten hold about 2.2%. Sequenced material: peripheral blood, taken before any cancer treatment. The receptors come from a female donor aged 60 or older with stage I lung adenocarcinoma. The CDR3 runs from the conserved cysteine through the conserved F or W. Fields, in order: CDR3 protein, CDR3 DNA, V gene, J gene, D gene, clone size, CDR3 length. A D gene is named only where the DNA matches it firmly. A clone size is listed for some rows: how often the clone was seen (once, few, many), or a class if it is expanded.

CDR3 protein: CASSPVPSGANVLTF
CDR3 DNA: TGTGCCAGCAGCCCAGTGCCGTCTGGGGCCAACGTCCTGACTTTC
V gene: TRBV7-6
J gene: TRBJ2-6
D gene: -
clone size: few
CDR3 length: 15

CDR3 protein: CASSPGQGATGELFF
CDR3 DNA: TGTGCCAGCTCACCCGGACAGGGGGCCACCGGGGAGCTGTTTTTT
V gene: TRBV18
J gene: TRBJ2-2
D gene: TRBD1
clone size: -
CDR3 length: 15

CDR3 protein: CASSTSGATNEKLFF
CDR3 DNA: TGTGCCAGCAGCACCTCAGGGGCGACGAATGAAAAACTGTTTTTT
V gene: TRBV14
J gene: TRBJ1-4
D gene: -
clone size: -
CDR3 length: 15

CDR3 protein: CASRSDSGSNSPLHF
CDR3 DNA: TGTGCCAGCAGGAGCGACAGTGGGAGTAATTCACCCCTCCACTTT
V gene: TRBV7-9
J gene: TRBJ1-6
D gene: -
clone size: -
CDR3 length: 15

CDR3 protein: CASSVGGSGEAFF
CDR3 DNA: TGTGCCAGCAGCGTAGGGGGCAGCGGGGAAGCTTTCTTT
V gene: TRBV9
J gene: TRBJ1-1
D gene: -
clone size: few
CDR3 length: 13

CDR3 protein: CASTKGDRAYEQYF
CDR3 DNA: TGTGCCAGCACCAAGGGGGACAGAGCCTACGAGCAGTACTTC
V gene: TRBV25-1
J gene: TRBJ2-7
D gene: TRBD1
clone size: -
CDR3 length: 14

CDR3 protein: CASTAHGAGKGYTF
CDR3 DNA: TGTGCCAGCACCGCCCATGGGGCAGGGAAGGGCTACACCTTC
V gene: TRBV25-1
J gene: TRBJ1-2
D gene: -
clone size: -
CDR3 length: 14

CDR3 protein: CASSSFRGEAFF
CDR3 DNA: TGTGCCAGCAGCTCGTTCAGGGGTGAAGCTTTCTTT
V gene: TRBV7-2
J gene: TRBJ1-1
D gene: -
clone size: -
CDR3 length: 12

CDR3 protein: CASSQGGGTMGNEKLFF
CDR3 DNA: TGCGCCAGCAGCCAAGGCGGTGGGACGATGGGGAATGAAAAACTGTTTTTT
V gene: TRBV4-3
J gene: TRBJ1-4
D gene: -
clone size: -
CDR3 length: 17

CDR3 protein: CASSLSGGATEAFF
CDR3 DNA: TGTGCCAGCAGTTTATCGGGCGGGGCCACTGAAGCTTTCTTT
V gene: TRBV27
J gene: TRBJ1-1
D gene: -
clone size: once
CDR3 length: 14

CDR3 protein: CAWGDRRPGVGNSPLHF
CDR3 DNA: TGTGCCTGGGGTGATAGGCGACCGGGAGTCGGGAATTCACCCCTCCACTTT
V gene: TRBV30
J gene: TRBJ1-6
D gene: -
clone size: -
CDR3 length: 17

CDR3 protein: CASSYLAGENSPLHF
CDR3 DNA: TGTGCCAGCAGTTACCTAGCGGGAGAGAATTCACCCCTCCACTTT
V gene: TRBV6-6
J gene: TRBJ1-6
D gene: -
clone size: -
CDR3 length: 15

CDR3 protein: CASSLGGDRRNEQFF
CDR3 DNA: TGTGCCAGCAGCTTAGGGGGGGACAGGAGGAATGAGCAGTTCTTC
V gene: TRBV7-2
J gene: TRBJ2-1
D gene: TRBD1
clone size: -
CDR3 length: 15

CDR3 protein: CASSEGAETQYF
CDR3 DNA: TGTGCCAGTAGTGAAGGGGCGGAGACCCAGTACTTC
V gene: TRBV19
J gene: TRBJ2-5
D gene: -
clone size: -
CDR3 length: 12

CDR3 protein: CASSTPAGVPYEQYF
CDR3 DNA: TGTGCCAGCAGCACCCCCGCGGGGGTCCCCTACGAGCAGTACTTC
V gene: TRBV6-6
J gene: TRBJ2-7
D gene: TRBD2
clone size: -
CDR3 length: 15

CDR3 protein: CASSADWWQGGGYTF
CDR3 DNA: TGTGCCAGTAGTGCCGATTGGTGGCAGGGTGGAGGCTACACCTTC
V gene: TRBV19
J gene: TRBJ1-2
D gene: -
clone size: -
CDR3 length: 15

CDR3 protein: CASSPGATDTQYF
CDR3 DNA: TGTGCCAGCTCACCCGGGGCGACAGATACGCAGTATTTT
V gene: TRBV18
J gene: TRBJ2-3
D gene: -
clone size: -
CDR3 length: 13

CDR3 protein: CASSLGGGAYNEQFF
CDR3 DNA: TGTGCCAGCAGCTTGGGAGGGGGCGCGTACAATGAGCAGTTCTTC
V gene: TRBV5-4
J gene: TRBJ2-1
D gene: TRBD1
clone size: -
CDR3 length: 15

CDR3 protein: CASSLGQGADQPQHF
CDR3 DNA: TGTGCCAGCAGCTTAGGACAGGGGGCCGATCAGCCCCAGCATTTT
V gene: TRBV7-2
J gene: TRBJ1-5
D gene: TRBD1
clone size: -
CDR3 length: 15

CDR3 protein: CSARFSGANVLTF
CDR3 DNA: TGCAGCGCCAGGTTCTCTGGGGCCAACGTCCTGACTTTC
V gene: TRBV29-1
J gene: TRBJ2-6
D gene: -
clone size: -
CDR3 length: 13

CDR3 protein: CASRSRDSEAFF
CDR3 DNA: TGTGCCAGCAGATCTAGGGACAGTGAAGCTTTCTTT
V gene: TRBV6-5
J gene: TRBJ1-1
D gene: TRBD1
clone size: -
CDR3 length: 12

CDR3 protein: CASSESGRVTEAFF
CDR3 DNA: TGTGCCAGCAGTGAGTCGGGGAGAGTCACTGAAGCTTTCTTT
V gene: TRBV6-1
J gene: TRBJ1-1
D gene: -
clone size: -
CDR3 length: 14

CDR3 protein: CSVLGLNTEAFF
CDR3 DNA: TGCAGCGTTCTGGGCCTGAACACTGAAGCTTTCTTT
V gene: TRBV29-1
J gene: TRBJ1-1
D gene: -
clone size: few
CDR3 length: 12

CDR3 protein: CASSQGDRGRETQYF
CDR3 DNA: TGCGCCAGCAGCCAGGGGGACAGGGGCCGCGAGACCCAGTACTTC
V gene: TRBV4-1
J gene: TRBJ2-5
D gene: TRBD1
clone size: -
CDR3 length: 15

CDR3 protein: CASSQGYGYTF
CDR3 DNA: TGCGCCAGCAGCCAAGGGTACGGCTACACCTTC
V gene: TRBV4-1
J gene: TRBJ1-2
D gene: -
clone size: -
CDR3 length: 11

CDR3 protein: CASSPHPGTLQGGNIQYF
CDR3 DNA: TGTGCCAGCAGCCCCCACCCAGGGACTCTCCAGGGGGGAAACATTCAGTACTTC
V gene: TRBV9
J gene: TRBJ2-4
D gene: -
clone size: -
CDR3 length: 18

CDR3 protein: CASSPPGLVDTGELFF
CDR3 DNA: TGTGCCAGCAGCCCTCCGGGACTAGTGGACACCGGGGAGCTGTTTTTT
V gene: TRBV7-2
J gene: TRBJ2-2
D gene: TRBD2
clone size: once
CDR3 length: 16

CDR3 protein: CASSFAGGPSYNEQFF
CDR3 DNA: TGTGCCAGCAGCTTCGCGGGGGGGCCGTCCTACAATGAGCAGTTCTTC
V gene: TRBV5-4
J gene: TRBJ2-1
D gene: TRBD2
clone size: -
CDR3 length: 16

CDR3 protein: CASRPTTGYADTQYF
CDR3 DNA: TGCGCCAGCAGGCCAACAACAGGGTACGCAGATACGCAGTATTTT
V gene: TRBV10-1
J gene: TRBJ2-3
D gene: -
clone size: -
CDR3 length: 15

CDR3 protein: CASSHGAGRYEQYF
CDR3 DNA: TGTGCCAGCTCCCACGGGGCGGGGCGATATGAGCAGTACTTC
V gene: TRBV18
J gene: TRBJ2-7
D gene: -
clone size: -
CDR3 length: 14

CDR3 protein: CATGGSLTTYYGYTF
CDR3 DNA: TGTGCCACAGGAGGGTCATTGACAACCTACTATGGCTACACCTTC
V gene: TRBV19
J gene: TRBJ1-2
D gene: -
clone size: -
CDR3 length: 15

CDR3 protein: CASSVGPAGELFF
CDR3 DNA: TGTGCCAGCAGCGTAGGGCCCGCAGGGGAGCTGTTTTTT
V gene: TRBV9
J gene: TRBJ2-2
D gene: -
clone size: -
CDR3 length: 13

CDR3 protein: CASSLGVPGGGHEQYF
CDR3 DNA: TGTGCCAGCAGCTTAGGTGTCCCAGGGGGCGGCCACGAGCAGTACTTC
V gene: TRBV7-2
J gene: TRBJ2-7
D gene: TRBD1
clone size: -
CDR3 length: 16

CDR3 protein: CASSLDFRSPLHF
CDR3 DNA: TGTGCCAGCAGCTTAGATTTTCGATCCCCCCTCCACTTT
V gene: TRBV7-9
J gene: TRBJ1-6
D gene: -
clone size: -
CDR3 length: 13

CDR3 protein: CASSYVWGRETQYF
CDR3 DNA: TGTGCCAGCAGTTACGTCTGGGGACGAGAGACCCAGTACTTC
V gene: TRBV6-5
J gene: TRBJ2-5
D gene: -
clone size: -
CDR3 length: 14

CDR3 protein: CASSGDSFYGYTF
CDR3 DNA: TGTGCCAGCAGCGGGGACAGCTTCTATGGCTACACCTTC
V gene: TRBV5-6
J gene: TRBJ1-2
D gene: TRBD1
clone size: -
CDR3 length: 13

CDR3 protein: CASTRSGANVLTF
CDR3 DNA: TGTGCCAGCACTAGGTCCGGGGCCAACGTCCTGACTTTC
V gene: TRBV13
J gene: TRBJ2-6
D gene: -
clone size: -
CDR3 length: 13

CDR3 protein: CASSLLGPGLSNQPQHF
CDR3 DNA: TGTGCCAGCAGCTTGTTGGGACCCGGCCTTAGCAATCAGCCCCAGCATTTT
V gene: TRBV4-2
J gene: TRBJ1-5
D gene: -
clone size: -
CDR3 length: 17

CDR3 protein: CASRRDLNYGYTF
CDR3 DNA: TGTGCCAGCAGACGGGACCTCAACTATGGCTACACCTTC
V gene: TRBV7-9
J gene: TRBJ1-2
D gene: -
clone size: -
CDR3 length: 13

CDR3 protein: CASSPRGELLNTIYF
CDR3 DNA: TGCGCCAGCAGCCCCCGCGGGGAGCTTCTAAACACCATATATTTT
V gene: TRBV4-3
J gene: TRBJ1-3
D gene: -
clone size: -
CDR3 length: 15

CDR3 protein: CASSLGFGGTGDSNQPQHF
CDR3 DNA: TGTGCCAGCAGCTTAGGGTTTGGCGGGACAGGGGATAGCAATCAGCCCCAGCATTTT
V gene: TRBV7-9
J gene: TRBJ1-5
D gene: TRBD1
clone size: -
CDR3 length: 19

CDR3 protein: CASSGQRDRVMNTEAFF
CDR3 DNA: TGTGCCAGCAGCGGTCAAAGAGACAGGGTCATGAACACTGAAGCTTTCTTT
V gene: TRBV9
J gene: TRBJ1-1
D gene: TRBD1
clone size: few
CDR3 length: 17

CDR3 protein: CASSLGRDPPSYEQYF
CDR3 DNA: TGCGCCAGCAGCTTGGGAAGAGACCCCCCTTCCTACGAGCAGTACTTC
V gene: TRBV5-1
J gene: TRBJ2-7
D gene: -
clone size: -
CDR3 length: 16

CDR3 protein: CASSLVGGAGDTQYF
CDR3 DNA: TGTGCCAGCAGCTTGGTTGGGGGGGCAGGAGATACGCAGTATTTT
V gene: TRBV5-4
J gene: TRBJ2-3
D gene: -
clone size: -
CDR3 length: 15

CDR3 protein: CATSRASGAGNTIYF
CDR3 DNA: TGTGCCACCAGCAGAGCCTCAGGGGCTGGAAACACCATATATTTT
V gene: TRBV15
J gene: TRBJ1-3
D gene: -
clone size: -
CDR3 length: 15

CDR3 protein: CASSASRDRNQPQHF
CDR3 DNA: TGTGCCAGCAGTGCTTCCCGGGACAGAAATCAGCCCCAGCATTTT
V gene: TRBV2
J gene: TRBJ1-5
D gene: TRBD1
clone size: -
CDR3 length: 15

CDR3 protein: CASSWTGAGYTF
CDR3 DNA: TGTGCCAGCAGCTGGACAGGGGCCGGCTACACCTTC
V gene: TRBV7-2
J gene: TRBJ1-2
D gene: TRBD1
clone size: -
CDR3 length: 12

CDR3 protein: CASSPRQGGNEKLFF
CDR3 DNA: TGTGCCAGCAGCCCTCGACAGGGTGGAAATGAAAAACTGTTTTTT
V gene: TRBV7-2
J gene: TRBJ1-4
D gene: TRBD1
clone size: -
CDR3 length: 15

CDR3 protein: CASSVRQGSNSPLHF
CDR3 DNA: TGTGCCAGCAGTGTTAGACAGGGGAGCAATTCACCCCTCCACTTT
V gene: TRBV2
J gene: TRBJ1-6
D gene: TRBD1
clone size: -
CDR3 length: 15

CDR3 protein: CASSLSSGREQFF
CDR3 DNA: TGTGCCAGCAGCTTATCTAGCGGGAGGGAGCAGTTCTTC
V gene: TRBV7-2
J gene: TRBJ2-1
D gene: TRBD2
clone size: once
CDR3 length: 13